The clone carrying this T cell receptor beta chain has only a few counts. Its antigen is not identified. Under the authors' procedure: A distant-metastasis classifier for papillary thyroid cancer was built using CDR3 differences across clinicopathological groups. TCRdb redid the clone calls on the PCR reads using MiXCR. The V and J calls and clone size come from TCRdb's table, not from the authors' own analysis. The sample has about 28,000 clones; 20% to 25% are singletons. Looked up from germline, CDR1 is SGHAT and CDR2 is FQNNGV. V shed 5 bases and J shed 6 bases, with 20 bases lying between them. CDR3 length: 17 amino acids. Patients had received no treatment of any kind before thyroid surgery. This sample was taken from a study of metastatic and nonmetastatic thyroid tumors. Study-wide context: Across blood and tumor or nodule tissue, repertoires from malignant and benign thyroid patients were compared with one another.

Study-level findings and limits: Relative to benign nodules, malignant thyroid tumors were reportedly characterized by significantly elevated TCR beta diversity in blood and tumor.

The chain employs TRBV11-2 and TRBJ1-6; D possibly corresponds to TRBD1 (5 bases). Sequencing was done on a sample of blood. The sequence was collected from a female donor with papillary thyroid cancer or a benign thyroid nodule (not recorded which). Some clones in this sample may be carry-over from other donors' samples. The CDR3 DNA is TGTGCCAGCAGCCCAGACAGCCATTGGGGCCTTAATTCACCCCTCCACTTT. It specifies CASSPDSHWGLNSPLHF.